This TCR beta chain was documented in a study of OX40 agonist ivuxolimab in advanced cancers. Study background: Earlier anti-PD-1, anti-PD-L1 or anti-CTLA-4 therapy was permitted; roughly 42% had received some. General study points: Several nonresponders also turned out to have low normalized T-cell clonal expansion. Which antigen the expanded peripheral T cells recognized is unknown.

The germline CDR1 and CDR2 sequences are SGHRS and YFSETQ. V lost 0 bases and J lost 2; bases outside the gene matches: 3. This CDR3 has 15 amino acids. Here immunoSEQ multiplex PCR was the method, and the copy in TCRdb shows in-frame clones only, minus some. The sample lists about 100,000 clones, around 90% seen once, with 0.54% in the top ten. A note on this clone: Its specificity is not known. This CDR3 is also generated by other DNA sequences in the sample.

The receptor's source is an adult with an advanced solid tumor such as melanoma, head and neck, liver or kidney cancer. The genes are TRBV5-1 and TRBJ2-7; TRBD2 matches at 9 bases. Sequenced material: CD4+ or CD8+ T cells sorted from blood, taken in a trial of the OX40 agonist ivuxolimab. The CDR3 DNA follows: TGCGCCAGCAGCTTGGGGCTAGCGGGGACCTACGAGCAGTACTTC. Amino acids: CASSLGLAGTYEQYF.